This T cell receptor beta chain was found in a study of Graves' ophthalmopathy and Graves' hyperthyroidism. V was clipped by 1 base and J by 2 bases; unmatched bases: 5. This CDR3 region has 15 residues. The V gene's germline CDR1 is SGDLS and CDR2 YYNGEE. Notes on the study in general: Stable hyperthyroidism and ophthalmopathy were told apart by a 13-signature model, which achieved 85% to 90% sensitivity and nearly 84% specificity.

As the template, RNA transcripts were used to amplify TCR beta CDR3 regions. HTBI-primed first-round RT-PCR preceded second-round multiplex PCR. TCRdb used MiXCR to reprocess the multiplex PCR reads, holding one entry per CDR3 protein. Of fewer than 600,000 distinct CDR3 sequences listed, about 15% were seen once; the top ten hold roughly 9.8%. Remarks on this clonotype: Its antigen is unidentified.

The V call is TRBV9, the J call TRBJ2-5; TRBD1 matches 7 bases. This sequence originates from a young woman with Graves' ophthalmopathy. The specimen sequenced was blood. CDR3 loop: CASSVRTGTQETQYF. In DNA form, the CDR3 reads TGTGCCAGCAGCGTACGGACAGGCACTCAAGAGACCCAGTACTTC.